This TCR beta chain comes out of a study of T cell responses to AZD1222 COVID-19 vaccine. The CDR3 length is 16 residues. The V and J ends lost 4 bases and 0 bases respectively, with 13 bases between them. Germline assignment: CDR1 LGHDT and CDR2 YNNKEL (reference sequence). Sequencing used immunoSEQ multiplex PCR; TCRdb keeps in-frame clones, though not all of them. The sample lists over 120,000 clones, 70% to 90% occurring once. This TCR came from an adult who received the MenACWY meningococcal vaccine as a control. The chain has TRBV3-1 (or the pseudogene TRBV3-2) and TRBJ2-1; D perhaps matches TRBD1 (6 bases). The sample in question was peripheral blood, obtained 28 days after the second dose of the MenACWY control vaccine. CDR3 DNA sequence: TGTGCCAGCAGCCCCGCGACAGGTAGCTCCTACAATGAGCAGTTCTTC. Its protein product is CASSPATGSSYNEQFF.